The entry below describes one TCR beta chain. Study processing details: Counts of nucleated cells, estimated from reference gene primer amplification, were obtained. Assay used: immunoSEQ multiplex PCR; TCRdb lists only in-frame clones, some missing. V, J and clone size reflect that table, while D and trimming were determined from the DNA. Of 150,000 to 200,000 clones listed, about 83% are singletons. The data belong to a study of blood T cell repertoires in COVID-19. The CDR3 covers 12 residues. CDR1 KGHSY and CDR2 FQNENV come from the germline V gene. V was clipped by 4 bases and J by 7 bases, with 11 bases between them.

The origin of this receptor is a man in his 70s who had recovered from COVID-19. Material: peripheral blood. The V gene is TRBV16, the J gene TRBJ2-7, with D possibly matching TRBD2 (6 bases). This CDR3 reads CASSPTRGEQYF. CDR3 bases: TGTGCCAGCAGCCCTACCCGGGGGGAGCAGTACTTC. The entire variable domain, with the rest obtained from reference TRBV16 and TRBJ2-7, is as follows: GEEVAQTPKHLVRGEGQKAKLYCAPIKGHSYVFWYQQVLKNEFKFLISFQNENVFDETGMPKERFSAKCLPNSPCSLEIQATKLEDSAVYFCASSPTRGEQYFGPGTRLTVT.